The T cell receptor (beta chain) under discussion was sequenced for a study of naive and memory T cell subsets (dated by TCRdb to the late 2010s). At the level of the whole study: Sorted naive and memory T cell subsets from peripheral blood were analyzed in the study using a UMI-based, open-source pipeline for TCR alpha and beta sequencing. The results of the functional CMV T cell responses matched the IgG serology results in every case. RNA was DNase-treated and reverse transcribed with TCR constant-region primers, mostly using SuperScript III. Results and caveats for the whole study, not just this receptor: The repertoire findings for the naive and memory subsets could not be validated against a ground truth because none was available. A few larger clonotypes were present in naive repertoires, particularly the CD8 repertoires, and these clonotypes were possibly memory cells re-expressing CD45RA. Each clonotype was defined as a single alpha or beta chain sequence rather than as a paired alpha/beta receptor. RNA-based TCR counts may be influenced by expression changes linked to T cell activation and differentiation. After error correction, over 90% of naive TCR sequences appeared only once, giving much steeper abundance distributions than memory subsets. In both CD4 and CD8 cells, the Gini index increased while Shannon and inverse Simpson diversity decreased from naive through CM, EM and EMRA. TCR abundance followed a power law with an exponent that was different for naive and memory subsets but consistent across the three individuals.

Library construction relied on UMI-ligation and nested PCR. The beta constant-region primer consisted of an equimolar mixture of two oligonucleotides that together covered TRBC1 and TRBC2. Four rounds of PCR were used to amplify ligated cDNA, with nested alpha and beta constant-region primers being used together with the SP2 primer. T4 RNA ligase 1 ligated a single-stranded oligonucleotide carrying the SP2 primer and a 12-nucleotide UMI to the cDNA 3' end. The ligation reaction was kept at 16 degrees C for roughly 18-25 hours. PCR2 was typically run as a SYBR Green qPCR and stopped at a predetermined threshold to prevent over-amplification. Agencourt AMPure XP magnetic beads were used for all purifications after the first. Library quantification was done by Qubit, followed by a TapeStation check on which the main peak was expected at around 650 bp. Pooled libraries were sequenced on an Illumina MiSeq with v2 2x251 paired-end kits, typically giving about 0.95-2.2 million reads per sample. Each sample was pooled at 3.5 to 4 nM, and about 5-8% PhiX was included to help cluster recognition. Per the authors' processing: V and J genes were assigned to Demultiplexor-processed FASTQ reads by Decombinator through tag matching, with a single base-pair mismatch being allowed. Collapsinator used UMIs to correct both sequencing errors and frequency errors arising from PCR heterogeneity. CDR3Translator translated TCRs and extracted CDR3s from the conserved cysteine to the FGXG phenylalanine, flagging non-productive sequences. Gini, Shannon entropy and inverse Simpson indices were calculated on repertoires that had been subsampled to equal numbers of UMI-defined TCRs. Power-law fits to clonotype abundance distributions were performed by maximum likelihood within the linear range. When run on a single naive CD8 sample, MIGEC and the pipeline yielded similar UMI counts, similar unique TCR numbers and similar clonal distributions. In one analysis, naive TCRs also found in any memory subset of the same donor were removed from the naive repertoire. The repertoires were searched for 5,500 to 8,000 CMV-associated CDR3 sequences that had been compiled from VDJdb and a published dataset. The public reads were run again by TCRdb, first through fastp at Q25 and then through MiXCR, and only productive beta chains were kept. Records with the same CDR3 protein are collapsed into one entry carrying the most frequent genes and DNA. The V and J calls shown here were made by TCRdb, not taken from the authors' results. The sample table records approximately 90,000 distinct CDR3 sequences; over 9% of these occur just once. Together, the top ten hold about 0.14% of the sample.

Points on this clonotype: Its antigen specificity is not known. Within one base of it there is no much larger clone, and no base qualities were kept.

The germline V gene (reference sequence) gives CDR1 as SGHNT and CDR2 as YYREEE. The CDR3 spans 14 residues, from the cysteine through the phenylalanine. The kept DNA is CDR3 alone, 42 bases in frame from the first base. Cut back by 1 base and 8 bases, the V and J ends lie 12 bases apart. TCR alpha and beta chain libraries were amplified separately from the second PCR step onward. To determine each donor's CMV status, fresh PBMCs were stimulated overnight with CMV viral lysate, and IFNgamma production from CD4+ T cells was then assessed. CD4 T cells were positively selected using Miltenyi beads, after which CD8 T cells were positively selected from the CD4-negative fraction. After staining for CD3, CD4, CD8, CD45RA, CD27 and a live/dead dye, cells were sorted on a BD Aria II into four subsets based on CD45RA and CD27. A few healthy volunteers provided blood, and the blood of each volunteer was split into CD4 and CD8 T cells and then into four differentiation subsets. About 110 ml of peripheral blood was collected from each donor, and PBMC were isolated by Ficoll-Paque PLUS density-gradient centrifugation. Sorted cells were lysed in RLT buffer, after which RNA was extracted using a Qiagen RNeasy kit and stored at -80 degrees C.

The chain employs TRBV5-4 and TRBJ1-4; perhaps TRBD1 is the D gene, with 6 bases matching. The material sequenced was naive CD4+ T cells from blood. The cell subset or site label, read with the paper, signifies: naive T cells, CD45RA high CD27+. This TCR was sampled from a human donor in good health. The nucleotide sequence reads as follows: TGTGCCAGCAGCTTGCAGGGGCCCCAGGAAAAACTGTTTTTT. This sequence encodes CASSLQGPQEKLFF.